The rows below give T cell receptor beta chains drawn from one sample of a study of T-cell memory formation after mild COVID-19. TCRdb itself ran the 5' RACE reads through MiXCR, one entry per CDR3 protein. Among 350,000 to 400,000 distinct CDR3 sequences, around a fifth were seen once, and the ten largest hold roughly an eighth. Sequences were obtained from PBMCs or a T cell subset sorted from them (not recorded which). The source is an adult woman who had mild COVID-19 (a few samples of this study predate the infection). Cell type and time point are not known. Both conserved end residues are part of each CDR3. Each record gives: J gene, V gene, clone size, D gene, CDR3 DNA, CDR3 protein. A D gene is named only where the DNA matches it firmly. Expanded clones are given a class, and other clones once, few, many or no size at all.

J gene: TRBJ2-5; V gene: TRBV29-1; clone size: few; D gene: .; CDR3 DNA: TGCAGCGTTGAATGGGGTGGAAAGACCCAGTACTTC; CDR3 protein: CSVEWGGKTQYF
J gene: TRBJ2-1; V gene: TRBV11-2; clone size: .; D gene: .; CDR3 DNA: TGTGCCAGCAGCTTACGGGCAGGGATTGGCAATGAGCAGTTCTTC; CDR3 protein: CASSLRAGIGNEQFF
J gene: TRBJ2-1; V gene: TRBV5-4; clone size: few; D gene: TRBD2; CDR3 DNA: TGTGCCAGCAGCTCAGCGGGAGTTGCTGAGCAGTTCTTC; CDR3 protein: CASSSAGVAEQFF
J gene: TRBJ2-7; V gene: TRBV7-9; clone size: .; D gene: TRBD2; CDR3 DNA: TGTGCCAGCAGCTGGGGACTAGCGGGAGTCGGCGACGAGCAGTACTTC; CDR3 protein: CASSWGLAGVGDEQYF
J gene: TRBJ2-3; V gene: TRBV3-1; clone size: few; D gene: .; CDR3 DNA: TGTGCCAGCAGCCTCAAAAGCTGGGCGCAGTATTTT; CDR3 protein: CASSLKSWAQYF
J gene: TRBJ2-5; V gene: TRBV20-1; clone size: few; D gene: TRBD2; CDR3 DNA: TGCAGTGCTACAAGTCGGACTAGCGGGGGGGAGACCCAGTACTTC; CDR3 protein: CSATSRTSGGETQYF
J gene: TRBJ1-1; V gene: TRBV6-1; clone size: many; D gene: TRBD1; CDR3 DNA: TGTGCCAGCATCGACCCACAGGGGTTAGCGGAAGCTTTCTTT; CDR3 protein: CASIDPQGLAEAFF
J gene: TRBJ1-5; V gene: TRBV4-1; clone size: .; D gene: .; CDR3 DNA: TGCGCCAGCAGCCAAGCAAATCAGCCCCAGCATTTT; CDR3 protein: CASSQANQPQHF
J gene: TRBJ2-7; V gene: TRBV29-1; clone size: .; D gene: TRBD1; CDR3 DNA: TGCAGCTTCAGACCGGGACAGACCCCCTACGAGCAGTACTTC; CDR3 protein: CSFRPGQTPYEQYF
J gene: TRBJ1-3; V gene: TRBV15; clone size: .; D gene: TRBD1; CDR3 DNA: TGTGCCACCAGCGGAGGGTTCGGGACAGGACAGAACACCATATATTTT; CDR3 protein: CATSGGFGTGQNTIYF
J gene: TRBJ2-2; V gene: TRBV11-2; clone size: many; D gene: .; CDR3 DNA: TGTGCCAGCAGCTTAACGGGGACGAACACCGGGGAGCTGTTTTTT; CDR3 protein: CASSLTGTNTGELFF
J gene: TRBJ2-3; V gene: TRBV12-3/TRBV12-4; clone size: .; D gene: TRBD1; CDR3 DNA: TGTGCCAGCAGAACGGGACAGGGGGCCACAGATACGCAGTATTTT; CDR3 protein: CASRTGQGATDTQYF
J gene: TRBJ2-3; V gene: TRBV12-3/TRBV12-4; clone size: few; D gene: TRBD1; CDR3 DNA: TGTGCCAGCAGGCCGACAGGGACAGATACGCAGTATTTT; CDR3 protein: CASRPTGTDTQYF
J gene: TRBJ2-3; V gene: TRBV7-3; clone size: .; D gene: .; CDR3 DNA: TGTGCCAGCAGCTTAGGCCTAGTTGCCGATACGCAGTATTTT; CDR3 protein: CASSLGLVADTQYF
J gene: TRBJ2-1; V gene: TRBV9; clone size: few; D gene: .; CDR3 DNA: TGTGCCAGCAGCGCGAGCCGGGACCCGCGGGGTGTCGGCAGTGAGCAGTTCTTC; CDR3 protein: CASSASRDPRGVGSEQFF
J gene: TRBJ1-3; V gene: TRBV3-1; clone size: few; D gene: .; CDR3 DNA: TGTGCCAGCAGCCAGGGACGGACGGGCTCTGGAAACACCATATATTTT; CDR3 protein: CASSQGRTGSGNTIYF
J gene: TRBJ2-7; V gene: TRBV18; clone size: .; D gene: .; CDR3 DNA: TGTGCCAGCCTACCGGCCCGGGAAATACGGGGCGAGCAGTACTTC; CDR3 protein: CASLPAREIRGEQYF